These 16 T cell receptor beta chains were sequenced from one sample in a study of T cells in Graves' hyperthyroidism and ophthalmopathy. Template material for amplifying TCR beta CDR3 regions consisted of RNA transcripts. First-round RT-PCR with HTBI primers amplified the TCR CDR3 region. Each CDR3 protein gets one entry after TCRdb re-called the multiplex PCR reads with MiXCR. The table records 100,000 to 140,000 distinct CDR3 sequences, approximately 16% of them present only once. Sequences were obtained from blood. The receptors derive from a woman aged 45-60 years with Graves' hyperthyroidism.

The sample holds many counts of this clonotype. The gene calls are TRBV25-1 and TRBJ1-2, with 9 bases fitting TRBD1. CDR3 size: 15 residues. The J segment lost 8 bases and the V segment lost 2 bases, leaving 9 bases of the junction unmatched. The germline V gene encodes CDR1 MGHDK and CDR2 SYGVNS. This CDR3 is CASSELGTGQEGYTF. Written as DNA, the CDR3 is TGTGCCAGCAGTGAACTGGGGACAGGGCAGGAGGGCTACACCTTC.

This clonotype was counted at least ten times. This rearrangement joins TRBV28 to TRBJ2-1; 9 nucleotides agree with TRBD2. The CDR3 is 15 amino acids. Germline V gives CDR1 MDHEN, CDR2 SYDVKM. Unmatched junction bases numbered 9, after V lost 4 bases and J lost 8 bases. Here the CDR3 reads CASSSASGNVDEQFF. DNA for the CDR3: TGTGCCAGCAGTTCAGCTAGCGGGAATGTGGATGAGCAGTTCTTC.

This clonotype showed up many times. J is TRBJ2-1 and V is TRBV3-1; 9 bases match TRBD2. Germline assignment: CDR1 LGHDT and CDR2 YNNKEL (reference sequence). The CDR3 has 17 amino acids. The V segment lost 5 bases and the J segment 3 bases; nucleotides outside the gene matches: 11. CDR3 sequence (DNA): TGTGCCAGCAGCTTCCCGGGTAGCGGGAGTATCTACAATGAGCAGTTCTTC. Residues: CASSFPGSGSIYNEQFF.

In this sample, this clonotype turned up many times. The genes are TRBV7-2 and TRBJ2-1, with 8 positions matching TRBD1. The CDR3 runs 16 residues. Losses at the gene ends were 4 bases for V and 2 bases for J; bases not matched to a gene: 7. Germline lookup yields CDR1 SGHTA and CDR2 FQGNSA. The CDR3 loop is CASSSHSGGAYNEQFF. The CDR3 DNA sequence: TGTGCCAGCAGCTCACACTCAGGGGGCGCCTACAATGAGCAGTTCTTC.

This clonotype was observed many times. A junction end diverges from the germline sequence, so it may reflect a read error. The chain employs TRBV15 and TRBJ2-3; 10 bases are a match to TRBD2. CDR1 is LNHNV and CDR2 is YYDKDF in the germline V gene (reference sequence). CDR3 length: 17 residues. CDR3 amino acids: CATSRDALAGVRDTQYF. The CDR3 bases are TGTGCCACCAGCCGAGACGCTCTAGCGGGGGTCAGAGATACGCAGTATTTT.

This clonotype appeared many times. This chain connects TRBV7-8 to TRBJ1-1; no definite D call. The V and J ends lost 3 bases and 1 base respectively, with 9 bases between them. The germline V gene encodes CDR1 SGHVS and CDR2 FQNEAQ. The CDR3 has 14 residues. The CDR3 sequence: CASSFSDGNTEAFF. As DNA, the CDR3 is TGTGCCAGCAGCTTTTCGGACGGGAACACTGAAGCTTTCTTT.

In this sample, this clonotype turned up a few times. The chain is built from TRBV7-3 and TRBJ2-7; perhaps TRBD2 as D (5 bases). The CDR3 covers 13 residues. V lost 2 bases and J lost 6, with 11 bases in between. Germline lookup yields CDR1 SGHTA and CDR2 FQGTGA. CDR3 loop: CASSLYREREQYF. The CDR3 region has the DNA TGTGCCAGCAGCTTATATAGGGAGCGCGAGCAGTACTTC.

In this sample, this clonotype turned up many times. V gene TRBV3-1 combines with J gene TRBJ2-2; D ambiguous. The ends were cut back, 1 base at V and 7 bases at J, with 4 bases in the middle. Germline lookup yields CDR1 LGHDT and CDR2 YNNKEL (reference sequence). There are 12 residues in the CDR3. The CDR3 sequence: CASSQVFGELFF. In nucleotides, the CDR3 is TGTGCCAGCAGCCAAGTTTTCGGGGAGCTGTTTTTT.

This clonotype was recorded at least ten times. CDR3 bases: TGTGCCAGCAGCACCACCGGGACAGGGGGAGTCAATGAGCAGTTCTTC. As protein: CASSTTGTGGVNEQFF. This chain links TRBV11-1 with TRBJ2-1, with TRBD1 matching 11 bases. CDR1 is SGHAT and CDR2 is FQDESV in the germline V gene (reference sequence). The CDR3 has 16 residues. V trimming: 5 bases; J trimming: 6 bases; junction bases outside the gene matches: 9.

The rearrangement links TRBV27 to TRBJ2-1; a weak D match, TRBD2 (6 bases). The CDR3 extends over 18 amino acids. V was clipped by 0 bases and J by 0 bases, with 15 bases between them. Germline V CDR1 and CDR2: MNHEY, SMNVEV (reference sequence). The CDR3 is CASSLSIWAGSSYNEQFF. CDR3 nucleotides: TGTGCCAGCAGTTTATCGATCTGGGCGGGAAGCTCCTACAATGAGCAGTTCTTC.

This clonotype was seen at least ten times. The chain links TRBV10-3 to TRBJ2-6; the D gene is possibly TRBD1 (5 bases). V lost 2 bases and J 4 bases, leaving 21 bases between the germline ends. There are 19 residues in the CDR3. Per the germline V gene, CDR1 is ENHRY and CDR2 is SYGVKD. CDR3 sequence: CAISEPDKRGASGANVLTF. The CDR3 coding sequence is TGTGCCATCAGTGAGCCGGACAAGAGAGGAGCCTCCGGGGCCAACGTCCTGACTTTC.

This clonotype has a count of ten or more. The chain employs TRBV19 and TRBJ2-5; 8 bases are shared with TRBD2. V gave up 7 bases and J gave up 1 base; unmatched junction bases: 11. The CDR3 is 16 amino acids. The V gene's germline CDR1 is LNHDA and CDR2 SQIVND (reference sequence). CDR3 sequence reads: CASNSPSGTSQETQYF. The CDR3 DNA reads as TGTGCCAGTAACTCGCCATCCGGGACTAGCCAAGAGACCCAGTACTTC.

Ten or more counts support this clonotype. The chain recombines TRBV5-4 with TRBJ2-1, with D possibly TRBD2 on 7 matching bases. Trimming stripped 4 bases from V and 5 bases from J, with 19 bases between. CDR1 SGHNT and CDR2 YYREEE come from the germline V gene (reference sequence). This CDR3 is 16 amino acids long. DNA of the CDR3: TGTGCCAGCAGCCCTCAGGGGCCCACTAGCGACAATGAGCAGTTCTTC. Amino acids: CASSPQGPTSDNEQFF.

As concerns this clonotype: A junction end diverges from the germline sequence, so it may reflect a read error. This chain joins TRBV4-1 and TRBJ1-3; unclear D gene. Germline assignment: CDR1 MGHRA and CDR2 YSYEKL. The CDR3 totals 14 residues. DNA of the CDR3: TGCGCCAGCAGCCAACCCATCCGTGGAGACACCATATATTTT. The encoded protein is CASSQPIRGDTIYF.

This clonotype was observed a few times. This sequence joins TRBV20-1 and TRBJ2-3; TRBD2 agrees at 8 bases. With V trimmed by 7 bases and J by 2 bases, 5 bases remained unmatched. The CDR3 consists of 13 residues. Germline lookup yields CDR1 DFQATT and CDR2 SNEGSKA (reference sequence). CDR3 nucleotide sequence: TGCAGTGTGAGAGCGGGGGCCACAGATACGCAGTATTTT. It translates to CSVRAGATDTQYF.

At least ten counts were recorded for this clonotype. This rearrangement joins TRBV27 to TRBJ2-1; tentatively, D is TRBD1 or TRBD2 (5 bases each). The CDR3 is made up of 15 amino acids. V lost 6 bases and J lost 5, with 17 bases in between. Germline CDR1 is MNHEY and CDR2 is SMNVEV (reference sequence). The CDR3 nucleotides read TGTGCCAGCAGATCAACGGGACCACAGGACAATGAGCAGTTCTTC. This encodes CASRSTGPQDNEQFF.